Included here is one T cell receptor (beta chain) sequence, with context. The data were taken from a study of blood T cell repertoires in COVID-19. Study overall: Acute-phase and convalescent COVID-19 samples originated in the United States, Italy and Spain.

Seattle patients were enrolled during active infection and followed longitudinally. Generated by immunoSEQ multiplex PCR, the TCRdb table keeps only in-frame clones and is missing some. The sample records 150,000 to 200,000 clones, approximately 81% being singletons. This receptor was obtained from a woman in her 70s with COVID-19, enrolled during active disease. The specimen sequenced was peripheral blood.

The CDR3 DNA follows: TGTGCCAGCAGTTTATACAGACGGCCGCGAGCGAACACTGAAGCTTTCTTT. Encoded protein: CASSLYRRPRANTEAFF. The J gene is TRBJ1-1, the V gene TRBV28; D is ambiguous. Germline CDR1 and CDR2: MDHEN and SYDVKM. CDR3 length: 17 residues. V was shortened by 1 base and J by 1 base, with 16 bases between the two germline ends.